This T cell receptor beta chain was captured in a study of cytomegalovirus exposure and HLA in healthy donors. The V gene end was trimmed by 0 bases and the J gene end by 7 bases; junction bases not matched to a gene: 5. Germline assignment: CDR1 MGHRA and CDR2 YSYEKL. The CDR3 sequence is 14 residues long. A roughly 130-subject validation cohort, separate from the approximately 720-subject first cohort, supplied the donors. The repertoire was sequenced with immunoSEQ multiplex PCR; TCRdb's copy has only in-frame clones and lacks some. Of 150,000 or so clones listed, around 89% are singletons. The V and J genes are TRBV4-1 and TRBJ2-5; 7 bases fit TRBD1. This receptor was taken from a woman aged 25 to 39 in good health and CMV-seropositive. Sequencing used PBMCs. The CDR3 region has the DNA TGCGCCAGCAGCCAAGAAGACAGGGAGCGGACCCAGTACTTC. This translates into CASSQEDRERTQYF.